A single sample is the source of the 4 T cell receptor beta chains below, sequenced in a study of blood T cell repertoires in COVID-19. Profiled with immunoSEQ multiplex PCR; TCRdb holds only in-frame clones, not every one. The repertoire consists of fewer than 400,000 clones, with 80% to 90% occurring once and the leading ten covering less than 2.5%. The sequencing sample was made of PBMCs or T cells enriched from blood (not recorded which). These receptor sequences come from a young man who had recovered from COVID-19.

This chain uses TRBV4-3 with TRBJ1-1, with D perhaps TRBD1 (5 bases). The CDR3 has 16 residues. The V gene lost 1 base and the J gene lost 0 bases, with 12 bases spanning the gap. CDR1 is LGHNA, CDR2 YSLEER, per germline. The CDR3 DNA follows: TGCGCCAGCAGCCAAGGTTATATAGGGGTGAACACTGAAGCTTTCTTT. Translating gives CASSQGYIGVNTEAFF.

This clone was recorded a few times. The sample has other DNA sequences that encode this CDR3 too. The chain recombines TRBV5-1 with TRBJ2-7, with 9 bases lining up with TRBD1. The CDR3 covers 14 residues. Germline V gene data show CDR1 as SGHRS and CDR2 as YFSETQ. Unmatched junction bases numbered 7, after V lost 4 bases and J lost 5 bases. CDR3 loop: CASSPGQGAHEQYF. In DNA, the CDR3 is TGCGCCAGCAGCCCGGGACAGGGTGCACACGAGCAGTACTTC.

This clone was seen a single time. The rearrangement links TRBV18 to TRBJ2-5, with D possibly matching TRBD2 (5 bases). Trimming pared 8 bases from V and 5 bases from J, leaving 15 bases between. Per the germline V gene, CDR1 is KGHSH and CDR2 is LQKENI. This CDR3 is built from 13 residues. The CDR3: CASRGDTLETQYF. CDR3 DNA sequence: TGTGCCAGCCGGGGAGATACTTTGGAGACCCAGTACTTC.

The genes are TRBV2 and TRBJ2-7; no definite D call. There are 11 residues in the CDR3. The ends were cut back, 6 bases at V and 6 bases at J, with 9 bases in the middle. CDR1 is SNHLY and CDR2 is FYNNEI in the germline V gene. CDR3 in amino acids: CASSLVSEQYF. DNA for the CDR3: TGTGCCAGCAGCCTTGTGAGCGAGCAGTACTTC.